Following are 25 T cell receptor beta chains from one sample sequenced in a study of control samples from healthy donors and cancer patients. Clones were sequenced by immunoSEQ multiplex PCR, and TCRdb holds only the in-frame ones, with some missing. The sample lists some 140,000 clones, roughly nine tenths occurring once. The sample taken for sequencing was blood. Every receptor here comes from a woman in her twenties or thirties in good health.

The chain employs TRBV5-6 and TRBJ2-7; D remains unclear. Germline lookup yields CDR1 SGHDT and CDR2 YYEEEE. V was clipped by 1 base and J by 6 bases, with 8 bases between them. The CDR3 sequence is 12 residues long. As DNA, the CDR3 is TGTGCCAGCAGCTTGTGGTCGACCGAGCAGTACTTC. Amino acid sequence: CASSLWSTEQYF.

The chain couples TRBV7-9 to TRBJ2-1; 9 bases agree with TRBD2. V was clipped by 2 bases and J by 1 base; unmatched bases: 3. The germline gives CDR1 SEHNR, CDR2 FQNEAQ (reference sequence). The CDR3 runs to 16 residues. The CDR3 DNA reads as TGTGCCAGCAGCTTATCTAGCGGGATATCCTACAATGAGCAGTTCTTC. It translates to CASSLSSGISYNEQFF.

J is TRBJ1-4 and V is TRBV9; TRBD1 agrees at 8 bases. The CDR3 covers 15 residues. Germline CDR1 and CDR2: SGDLS and YYNGEE. V was pared by 3 bases and J by 8 bases, with 9 bases of the junction left unmatched. The CDR3 reads CASSAPGGVGEKLFF. The CDR3 DNA is TGTGCCAGCAGCGCACCAGGGGGCGTTGGGGAAAAACTGTTTTTT.

V and J are TRBV19 and TRBJ1-1; 9 bases are shared with TRBD1. V shed 8 bases, J shed 3 bases, and the junction held 7 bases outside the gene matches. Germline CDR1 is LNHDA and CDR2 is SQIVND (reference sequence). The length of the CDR3 is 14 residues. In DNA, the CDR3 is TGTGCCAGTGAGCCGGGGGACAGGGACACTGAAGCTTTCTTT. This sequence encodes CASEPGDRDTEAFF.

The chain joins TRBV6-5 to TRBJ1-4, with unresolved D. The CDR3 has 14 residues. Trimming removed 10 bases from V and 7 bases from J, with 19 bases in between. Germline values: CDR1 MNHEY, CDR2 SVGAGI. The CDR3 sequence: CATTKEGVSEKLFF. The CDR3 nucleotides are TGTGCCACCACGAAGGAGGGAGTGAGTGAAAAACTGTTTTTT.

V and J are TRBV27 and TRBJ2-1, with TRBD2 matching over 12 bases. Trimming at V came to 0 bases and at J to 2 bases, leaving 8 bases not matched to a gene. Germline CDR1 and CDR2: MNHEY and SMNVEV (reference sequence). CDR3 length equals 19 residues. DNA of the CDR3: TGTGCCAGCAGTTTATCCCCCCGACTAGCGGGAGAACCCTACAATGAGCAGTTCTTC. This codes for CASSLSPRLAGEPYNEQFF.

This clone was counted only a few times. In the same sample, other DNA sequences code for this CDR3. V is TRBV30 and J is TRBJ2-7; D ambiguous. The V and J ends lost 0 bases and 4 bases respectively, with 7 bases between them. Germline V lookup: CDR1 GTSNPN, CDR2 SVGIG (reference sequence). There are 12 residues in the CDR3. CDR3 DNA: TGTGCCTGGAGTGTAAAGGGATACGAGCAGTACTTC. Its protein is CAWSVKGYEQYF.

Of note for this clone: At the DNA level, this CDR3 is encoded by other sequences in the same sample as well. The chain joins TRBV5-1 to TRBJ2-3, with D unresolved. Germline loops: CDR1 SGHRS, CDR2 YFSETQ. The CDR3 runs 12 residues. The V and J ends lost 4 bases and 2 bases respectively, with 5 bases between them. CDR3 in DNA: TGCGCCAGCAGCCTAAACACAGATACGCAGTATTTT. It yields the protein CASSLNTDTQYF.

The CDR3 loop reads CASSLTGNDNSPLHF. The CDR3, as DNA: TGTGCCAGCAGTTTGACAGGGAACGACAATTCACCCCTCCACTTT. The rearrangement links TRBV2 to TRBJ1-6; 7 bases agree with TRBD1. The germline gives CDR1 SNHLY, CDR2 FYNNEI. There are 15 residues in the CDR3. Trimming cost V 5 bases and J 7 bases; bases outside gene matches: 8.

This sequence joins TRBV2 and TRBJ2-1; possibly TRBD2 for D (5 bases). Germline V gene data show CDR1 as SNHLY and CDR2 as FYNNEI. V dropped 10 bases and J dropped 5 bases, with 12 bases sitting between them. The CDR3 runs to 12 residues. The CDR3 bases are TGTGCCATGCGCTCGGGGAACAATGAGCAGTTCTTC. Protein product: CAMRSGNNEQFF.

This chain's CDR3 is CASSEASWAYEQYF. CDR3 sequence (DNA): TGTGCCAGCAGTGAAGCATCATGGGCCTACGAGCAGTACTTC. The chain couples TRBV6-1 to TRBJ2-7; D unclear. Germline V CDR1 and CDR2: MNHNS, SASEGT. The germline V and J ends were trimmed by 0 bases and 2 bases, with 8 bases remaining between them. This CDR3 comprises 14 residues.

This chain links TRBV19 with TRBJ2-7; the match to TRBD1 covers 7 bases. The CDR3 length is 15 residues. The ends lost 7 bases at V and 1 base at J; junction bases unmatched: 10. Germline values: CDR1 LNHDA, CDR2 SQIVND (reference sequence). CDR3 loop: CASNNPGGRSYEQYF. The CDR3 DNA is TGTGCCAGTAATAACCCAGGGGGTAGGTCCTACGAGCAGTACTTC.

The chain is built from TRBV6-2 or TRBV6-3 and TRBJ1-2; D gene uncertain. The length of the CDR3 is 15 residues. V gave up 0 bases and J gave up 4 bases, with 12 bases separating them. From germline, CDR1 is MNHEY and CDR2 SVGEGT. The CDR3 bases are TGTGCCAGCAGTTACTCGGCGGGATCTTCCTATGGCTACACCTTC. This sequence encodes CASSYSAGSSYGYTF.

V usage is TRBV5-1 and J usage is TRBJ1-1; no clear D. The CDR3 runs 13 residues. V lost 4 bases and J 2 bases, leaving 9 bases between the germline ends. The germline V gene has CDR1 SGHRS and CDR2 YFSETQ. CDR3 sequence reads: CASSPGPNTEAFF. CDR3 sequence (DNA): TGCGCCAGCAGCCCCGGGCCTAACACTGAAGCTTTCTTT.

The V gene is TRBV28, the J gene TRBJ1-4; 7 nucleotides line up with TRBD1. V was clipped by 6 bases and J by 5 bases; unmatched bases: 0. The CDR3 has 12 amino acids. In germline, CDR1 is MDHEN, CDR2 SYDVKM. The chain's CDR3 is CASRGQNEKLFF. The CDR3 DNA is TGTGCCAGCAGGGGACAGAATGAAAAACTGTTTTTT.

The V and J genes are TRBV5-5 and TRBJ2-3, with a tentative D call TRBD1 (5 bases). Germline lookup yields CDR1 SGHKS and CDR2 YYEKEE (reference sequence). V was cut by 4 bases and J by 4 bases, with 7 bases left in between. The CDR3 is 12 amino acids. In DNA form, the CDR3 reads TGTGCCAGCAGCATACAGGCAGATACGCAGTATTTT. This translates into CASSIQADTQYF.

This chain connects TRBV5-4 to TRBJ1-1, with a weak D call TRBD1 (5 bases). The V end lost 2 bases, the J end lost 0 bases, and 8 bases lay between the germline ends. Germline CDR1 and CDR2: SGHNT and YYREEE (reference sequence). The CDR3 runs 14 residues. The CDR3 DNA follows: TGTGCCAGCAGCTTCCGGGACCTGAACACTGAAGCTTTCTTT. Its translation: CASSFRDLNTEAFF.

In its sample, this clone was seen once. This chain links TRBV5-1 with TRBJ1-4; 8 bases are shared with TRBD1. The CDR3 is made up of 14 amino acids. The V segment lost 4 bases and the J segment 6 bases; nucleotides outside the gene matches: 5. Germline assignment: CDR1 SGHRS and CDR2 YFSETQ. The CDR3 DNA sequence: TGCGCCAGCAGCGTCGGACAGGGTTATGAAAAACTGTTTTTT. Translation: CASSVGQGYEKLFF.

V is TRBV29-1 and J is TRBJ1-1; D unresolved. V was cut by 6 bases and J by 0 bases, with 11 bases left in between. The CDR3 loop spans 13 amino acids. The germline gives CDR1 SQVTM, CDR2 ANQGSEA. Here the CDR3 reads CSVVVSVNTEAFF. DNA for the CDR3: TGCAGCGTCGTGGTAAGCGTGAACACTGAAGCTTTCTTT.

V is TRBV4-2 and J is TRBJ2-5; D is possibly TRBD2 (6 bases). V dropped 0 bases and J dropped 5 bases, with 16 bases sitting between them. CDR1 is LGHNA and CDR2 is YNFKEQ in the germline V gene. This CDR3 region has 16 residues. Here the CDR3 reads CASSQEGREGWETQYF. DNA of the CDR3: TGTGCCAGCAGCCAAGAGGGGCGGGAAGGATGGGAGACCCAGTACTTC.

The chain is built from TRBV11-2 and TRBJ1-1, with 12 bases matching TRBD1. The germline gives CDR1 SGHAT, CDR2 FQNNGV. The ends lost 5 bases at V and 6 bases at J; junction bases unmatched: 4. This CDR3 comprises 14 residues. CDR3: CASSPGQGASEAFF. The CDR3 coding sequence is TGTGCCAGCAGCCCGGGACAGGGGGCGTCTGAAGCTTTCTTT.

V gene TRBV5-6 combines with J gene TRBJ1-4; possibly TRBD1 for D (6 bases). V lost 2 bases, J lost 7 bases, and 15 bases lay in between. CDR1 SGHDT and CDR2 YYEEEE come from the germline V gene. CDR3 length: 15 residues. DNA for the CDR3: TGTGCCAGCAGCTTCGGAGGGGGTATGGGTGAAAAACTGTTTTTT. It translates to CASSFGGGMGEKLFF.

The rearrangement links TRBV10-3 to TRBJ1-2; D unresolved. CDR3 length equals 15 residues. The V gene's germline CDR1 is ENHRY and CDR2 SYGVKD. V was clipped by 0 bases and J by 6 bases, with 14 bases between them. The CDR3 region has the DNA TGTGCCATCAGTGAGTCGACGGGCAGACCAGATGGCTACACCTTC. Translated, it gives CAISESTGRPDGYTF.

This clone was counted between two and nine times. The chain employs TRBV30 and TRBJ1-2, with D perhaps TRBD1 (5 bases). Trimming cost V 3 bases and J 4 bases, with 18 bases left between them. The germline gives CDR1 GTSNPN, CDR2 SVGIG (reference sequence). The CDR3 runs to 15 residues. DNA of the CDR3: TGTGCCTGGAGGCGACCGGGACCGACACCCTATGGCTACACCTTC. Translating gives CAWRRPGPTPYGYTF. The full variable domain, rest sourced from reference TRBV30 and TRBJ1-2, is SQTIHQWPATLVQPVGSPLSLECTVEGTSNPNLYWYRQAAGRGLQLLFYSVGIGQISSEVPQNLSASRPQDRQFILSSKKLLLSDSGFYLCAWRRPGPTPYGYTFGSGTRLTVV.

This chain joins TRBV2 and TRBJ1-3; 10 bases are a match to TRBD1. Losses at the gene ends were 7 bases for V and 1 base for J; bases not matched to a gene: 7. Germline CDR1 and CDR2: SNHLY and FYNNEI. CDR3 size: 16 residues. For the CDR3, the DNA is TGTGCCAGCACCATGACAGGGGGCGCGTCTGGAAACACCATATATTTT. This encodes CASTMTGGASGNTIYF.